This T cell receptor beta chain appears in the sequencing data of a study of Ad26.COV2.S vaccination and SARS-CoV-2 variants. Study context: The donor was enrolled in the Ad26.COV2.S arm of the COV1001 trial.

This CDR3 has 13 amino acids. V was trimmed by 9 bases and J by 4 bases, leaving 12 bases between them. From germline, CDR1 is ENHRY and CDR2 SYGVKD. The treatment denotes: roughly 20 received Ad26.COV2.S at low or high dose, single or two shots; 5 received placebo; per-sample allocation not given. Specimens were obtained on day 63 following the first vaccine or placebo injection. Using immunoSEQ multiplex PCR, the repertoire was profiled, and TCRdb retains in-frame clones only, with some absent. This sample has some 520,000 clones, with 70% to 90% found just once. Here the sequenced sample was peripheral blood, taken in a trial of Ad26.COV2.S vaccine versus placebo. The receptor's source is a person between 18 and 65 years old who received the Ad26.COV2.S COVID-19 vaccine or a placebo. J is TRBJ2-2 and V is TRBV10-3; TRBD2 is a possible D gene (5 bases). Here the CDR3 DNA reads TGTGCCATACCTCGGGGTAGCACCGGGGAGCTGTTTTTT. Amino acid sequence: CAIPRGSTGELFF.